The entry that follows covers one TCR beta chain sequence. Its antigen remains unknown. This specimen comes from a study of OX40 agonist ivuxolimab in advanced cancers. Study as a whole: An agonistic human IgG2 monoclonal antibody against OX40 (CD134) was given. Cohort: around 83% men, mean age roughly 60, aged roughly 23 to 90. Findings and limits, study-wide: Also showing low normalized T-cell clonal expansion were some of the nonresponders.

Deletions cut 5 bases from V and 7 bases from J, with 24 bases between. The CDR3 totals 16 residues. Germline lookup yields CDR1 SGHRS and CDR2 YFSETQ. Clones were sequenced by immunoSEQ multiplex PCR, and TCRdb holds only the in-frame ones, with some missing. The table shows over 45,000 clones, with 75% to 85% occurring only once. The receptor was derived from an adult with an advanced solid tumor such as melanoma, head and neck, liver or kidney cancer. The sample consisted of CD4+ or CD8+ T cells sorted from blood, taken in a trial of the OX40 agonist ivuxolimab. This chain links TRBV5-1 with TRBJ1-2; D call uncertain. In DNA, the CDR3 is TGCGCCAGCAGGGATGGGCCCCAGGCCCCTATCAGTGGCTACACCTTC. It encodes CASRDGPQAPISGYTF.